Detailed here is one T cell receptor (beta chain). Authors' processing steps: Scientists estimated how many nucleated cells there were by amplifying reference gene primers. Produced via immunoSEQ multiplex PCR; TCRdb's table is partial and in-frame only. The V and J calls and the clone size are those of that table, but D and trimming were determined from the DNA. The table has approximately 56,000 clones, roughly nine tenths seen once. The entry originates in a study of blood T cell repertoires in COVID-19. Across the whole study: Italy, Spain and the United States were the sources of the convalescent and acute COVID-19 samples.

While infection was still active, Seattle patients were enrolled and then followed longitudinally. The CDR3 extends over 15 amino acids. Germline CDR1 and CDR2: MNHEY and SVGAGI. With 4 bases clipped from V and 3 bases from J, the junction kept 8 bases outside the gene matches. The chain employs TRBV6-5 and TRBJ2-7, with 8 bases identical to TRBD1. Sequenced: peripheral blood. This receptor was identified in a woman aged 60-75 years with COVID-19, enrolled during active disease. The CDR3 loop is CASSFGQGRGYEQYF. CDR3 bases: TGTGCCAGCAGTTTCGGACAGGGCAGGGGCTACGAGCAGTACTTC.